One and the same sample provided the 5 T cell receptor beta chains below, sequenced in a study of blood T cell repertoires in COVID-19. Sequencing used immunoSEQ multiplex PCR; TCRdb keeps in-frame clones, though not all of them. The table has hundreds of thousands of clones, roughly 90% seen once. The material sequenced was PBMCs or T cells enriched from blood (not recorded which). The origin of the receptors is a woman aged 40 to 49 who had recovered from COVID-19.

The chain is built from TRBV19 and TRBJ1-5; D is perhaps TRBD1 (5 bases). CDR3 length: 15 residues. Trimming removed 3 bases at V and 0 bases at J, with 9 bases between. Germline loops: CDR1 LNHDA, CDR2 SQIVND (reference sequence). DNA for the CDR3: TGTGCCAGTAGTATCAGGGCCTATAGCAATCAGCCCCAGCATTTT. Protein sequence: CASSIRAYSNQPQHF.

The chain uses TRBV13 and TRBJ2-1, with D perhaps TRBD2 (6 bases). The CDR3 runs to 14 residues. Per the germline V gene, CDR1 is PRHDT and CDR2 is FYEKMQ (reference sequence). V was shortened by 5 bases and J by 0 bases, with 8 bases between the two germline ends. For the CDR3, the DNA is TGTGCCAGCAGCGGACTAACCTCCTACAATGAGCAGTTCTTC. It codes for CASSGLTSYNEQFF.

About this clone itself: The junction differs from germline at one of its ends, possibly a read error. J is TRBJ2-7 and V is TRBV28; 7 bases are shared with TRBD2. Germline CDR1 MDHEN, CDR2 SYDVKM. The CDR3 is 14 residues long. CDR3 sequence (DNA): TGTGCCAGCAGGCTTAGCGGGCCCTCCCACGAGCAGTACTTC. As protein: CASRLSGPSHEQYF.

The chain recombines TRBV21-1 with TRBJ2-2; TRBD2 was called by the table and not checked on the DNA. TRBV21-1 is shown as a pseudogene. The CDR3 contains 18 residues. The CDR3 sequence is CASSMTSGRREVTGELFF. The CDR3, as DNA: TGTGCCAGCAGCATGACTAGCGGGAGGCGCGAAGTCACCGGGGAGCTGTTTTTT.

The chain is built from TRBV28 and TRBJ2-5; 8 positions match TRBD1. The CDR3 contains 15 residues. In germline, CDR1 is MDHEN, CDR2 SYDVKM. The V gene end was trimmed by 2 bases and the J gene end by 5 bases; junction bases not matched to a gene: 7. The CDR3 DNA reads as TGTGCCAGCAGTTTAACGACAGGGGTGGGTGAGACCCAGTACTTC. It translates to CASSLTTGVGETQYF.